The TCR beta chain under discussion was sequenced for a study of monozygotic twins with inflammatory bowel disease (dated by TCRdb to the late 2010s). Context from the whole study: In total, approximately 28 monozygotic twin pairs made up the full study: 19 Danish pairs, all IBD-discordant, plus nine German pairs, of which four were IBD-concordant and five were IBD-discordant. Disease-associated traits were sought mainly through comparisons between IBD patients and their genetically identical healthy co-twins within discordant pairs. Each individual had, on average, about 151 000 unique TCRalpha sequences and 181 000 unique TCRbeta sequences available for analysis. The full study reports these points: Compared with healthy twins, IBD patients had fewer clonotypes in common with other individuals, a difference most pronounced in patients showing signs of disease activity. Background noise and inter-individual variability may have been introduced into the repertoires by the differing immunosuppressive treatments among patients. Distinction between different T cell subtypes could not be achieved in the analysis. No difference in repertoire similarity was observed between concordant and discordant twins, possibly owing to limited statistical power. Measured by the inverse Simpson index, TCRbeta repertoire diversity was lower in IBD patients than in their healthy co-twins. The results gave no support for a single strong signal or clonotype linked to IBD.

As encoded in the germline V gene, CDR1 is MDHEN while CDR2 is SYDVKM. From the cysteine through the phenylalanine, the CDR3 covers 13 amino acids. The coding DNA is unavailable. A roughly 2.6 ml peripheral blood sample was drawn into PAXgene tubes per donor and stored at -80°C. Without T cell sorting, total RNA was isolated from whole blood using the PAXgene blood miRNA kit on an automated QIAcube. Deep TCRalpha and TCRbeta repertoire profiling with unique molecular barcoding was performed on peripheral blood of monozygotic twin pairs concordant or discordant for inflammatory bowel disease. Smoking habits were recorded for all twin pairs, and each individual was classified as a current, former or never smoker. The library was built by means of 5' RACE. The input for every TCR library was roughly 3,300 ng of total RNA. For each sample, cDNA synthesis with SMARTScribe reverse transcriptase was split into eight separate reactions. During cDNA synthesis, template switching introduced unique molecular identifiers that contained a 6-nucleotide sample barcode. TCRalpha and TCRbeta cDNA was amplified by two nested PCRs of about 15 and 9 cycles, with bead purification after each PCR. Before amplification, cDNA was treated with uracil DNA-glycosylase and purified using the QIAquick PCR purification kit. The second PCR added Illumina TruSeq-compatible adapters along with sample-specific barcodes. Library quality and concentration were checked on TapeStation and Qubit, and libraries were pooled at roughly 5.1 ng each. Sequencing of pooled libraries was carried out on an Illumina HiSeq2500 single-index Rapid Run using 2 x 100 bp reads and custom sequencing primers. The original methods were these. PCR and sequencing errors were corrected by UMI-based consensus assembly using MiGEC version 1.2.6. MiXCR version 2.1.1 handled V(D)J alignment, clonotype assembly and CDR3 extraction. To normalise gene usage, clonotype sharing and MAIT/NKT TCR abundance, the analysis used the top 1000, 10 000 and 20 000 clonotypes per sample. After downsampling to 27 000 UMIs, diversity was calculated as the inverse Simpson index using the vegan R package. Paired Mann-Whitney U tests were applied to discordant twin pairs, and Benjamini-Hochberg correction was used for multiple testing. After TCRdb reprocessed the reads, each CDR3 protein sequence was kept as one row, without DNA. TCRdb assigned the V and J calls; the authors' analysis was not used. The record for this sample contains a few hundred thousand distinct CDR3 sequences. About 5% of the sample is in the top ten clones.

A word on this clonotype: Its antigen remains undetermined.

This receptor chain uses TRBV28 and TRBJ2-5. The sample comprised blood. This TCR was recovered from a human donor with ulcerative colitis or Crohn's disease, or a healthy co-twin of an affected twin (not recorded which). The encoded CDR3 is CASSLGSPETQYF.